The rows below give T cell receptor beta chains drawn from one sample of a study of cytomegalovirus exposure and HLA in healthy donors. Clones were sequenced by immunoSEQ multiplex PCR, and TCRdb holds only the in-frame ones, with some missing. The data hold about 130,000 clones, with roughly 89% observed a single time. The sample consisted of PBMCs. These receptors originate from a woman in her late teens or twenties in good health and CMV-seronegative. Each CDR3 is given with its conserved first and last residue. The order of the fields is clone size, V gene, J gene, D gene, CDR3 DNA, CDR3 protein. The D gene is left open where the match is weak. Rows may omit the clone size; those that give it use once, few, many or a size class.

NA	TRBV12-5	TRBJ1-3	NA	TGTGCTAGTGGTATCACAGAAAACACCATATATTTT	CASGITENTIYF
NA	TRBV7-9	TRBJ2-7	TRBD2	TGTGCCAGCAGCGGAAGTAGCGGGAGGTACCACGAGCAGTACTTC	CASSGSSGRYHEQYF
NA	TRBV2	TRBJ2-5	TRBD2	TGTGCCAGCAGTGTTGTAGCGGGAGCGCAAGAGACCCAGTACTTC	CASSVVAGAQETQYF
NA	TRBV30	TRBJ1-2	NA	TGTGCCTGGTTATACCACACAGGGTTAGTAAACTATGGCTACACCTTC	CAWLYHTGLVNYGYTF
few	TRBV6-5	TRBJ2-3	TRBD2	TGTGCCAGCAGTTACGGACTAGCGGGAGATACGCAGTATTTT	CASSYGLAGDTQYF
NA	TRBV5-1	TRBJ2-7	NA	TGCGCCAGCAGCTTTGGACTAACGTACGAGCAGTACTTC	CASSFGLTYEQYF
NA	TRBV10-3	TRBJ1-5	NA	TGTGCCATGGGGAGTTATAGCAATCAGCCCCAGCATTTT	CAMGSYSNQPQHF
few	TRBV15	TRBJ2-7	TRBD1	TGTGCCACCAGCCTAGGGACAGTAAGCTCCTACGAGCAGTACTTC	CATSLGTVSSYEQYF
NA	TRBV7-9	TRBJ2-2	NA	TGTGCCAGCAGCCGGGAAGGTGGAAACGCGAACACCGGGGAGCTGTTTTTT	CASSREGGNANTGELFF
NA	TRBV6-5	TRBJ1-1	NA	TGTGCCACCCGGCGGGGCAGCTGGAACACTGAAGCTTTCTTT	CATRRGSWNTEAFF
NA	TRBV30	TRBJ2-7	TRBD1	TGTGCCTGGAGTGTAGGGGGCGTTTCCTACGAGCAGTACTTC	CAWSVGGVSYEQYF